These 8 T cell receptor beta chains share one sample of origin, sequenced in a study of CD8 T cells in Susac syndrome. When the RNA was reverse transcribed, random hexamers were used with an input of about 0.5 to 1 ug. TCRdb passed the immunoSEQ multiplex PCR reads through MiXCR, listing each CDR3 protein once. Altogether some 200,000 distinct CDR3 sequences are present, roughly 92% being singletons, with the ten largest covering about 0.13%. The specimen sequenced was CD8+ T cells from PBMCs. All receptors come from a human donor with multiple sclerosis.

The chain carries TRBV12-3 or TRBV12-4 and TRBJ2-3; 11 bases match TRBD2. The CDR3 length is 18 residues. V lost 9 bases to trimming and J lost 0 bases; unmatched junction nucleotides: 14. The CDR3 sequence is CASNPGTSGPSSTDTQYF. The DNA of the CDR3 is TGTGCCAGTAACCCCGGGACTAGCGGTCCCTCTAGCACAGATACGCAGTATTTT.

The chain employs TRBV29-1 and TRBJ2-1; TRBD2 matches at 7 bases. The germline gives CDR1 SQVTM, CDR2 ANQGSEA. The junction had 6 bases not matched to a gene; V was cut back by 5 bases and J by 5 bases. The CDR3 has 13 amino acids. CDR3: CSVCGTTDNEQFF. The CDR3, as DNA: TGCAGCGTTTGCGGGACTACAGACAATGAGCAGTTCTTC.

V and J are TRBV9 and TRBJ1-2; 7 positions match TRBD1. The CDR3 is 15 residues long. Germline V lookup: CDR1 SGDLS, CDR2 YYNGEE. The J segment lost 9 bases and the V segment lost 0 bases, leaving 11 bases of the junction unmatched. The chain's CDR3 is CASSVARDSVGRYTF. CDR3 in DNA: TGTGCCAGCAGCGTAGCCCGGGACAGCGTCGGGCGCTACACCTTC.

The J gene is TRBJ1-1, the V gene TRBV7-9; 7 bases line up with TRBD1. The trim removed 8 bases at V and 0 bases at J, leaving 3 bases unmatched. This CDR3 spans 13 amino acids. CDR1 SEHNR and CDR2 FQNEAQ come from the germline V gene (reference sequence). The CDR3 nucleotides read TGTGCCAGCGCCGGGACAGTGAACACTGAAGCTTTCTTT. It encodes CASAGTVNTEAFF.

The chain is built from TRBV4-1 and TRBJ2-1; 11 bases align to TRBD2. J gave up 4 bases and V 3 bases, and 5 bases lay outside the gene matches. There are 16 residues in the CDR3. Per the germline V gene, CDR1 is MGHRA and CDR2 is YSYEKL. The CDR3 loop is CASSQLTSGAYNEQFF. As DNA, the CDR3 is TGCGCCAGCAGCCAGCTGACTAGCGGGGCTTACAATGAGCAGTTCTTC.

V usage is TRBV28 and J usage is TRBJ1-2; TRBD1 agrees at 7 bases. CDR3 length: 14 residues. Germline loops: CDR1 MDHEN, CDR2 SYDVKM. The junction had 9 bases not matched to a gene; V was cut back by 4 bases and J by 7 bases. Written as DNA, the CDR3 is TGTGCCAGCAGTTCATACCAGGGGGAGGCTGGCTACACCTTC. It yields the protein CASSSYQGEAGYTF.

This clonotype was counted once. V usage is TRBV24-1 and J usage is TRBJ2-1; D not resolved. Trimming took off 10 bases at V and 2 bases at J, with 11 bases between the two ends. CDR1 and CDR2 (germline): KGHDR, SFDVKD. CDR3 length: 13 residues. The CDR3 DNA is TGTGCCACGTCCAGCGTCCCCTACAATGAGCAGTTCTTC. This encodes CATSSVPYNEQFF.

The rearrangement links TRBV7-6 to TRBJ2-7; D ambiguous. Trimming shortened V by 4 bases and J by 5 bases, and 15 bases separated the two germline ends. This CDR3 contains 14 residues. Germline CDR1 SGHVS, CDR2 FNYEAQ. CDR3 DNA sequence: TGTGCCAGCAGCTCGGCGATTAGGGTTAACGAGCAGTACTTC. It codes for CASSSAIRVNEQYF.